This passage covers 13 T cell receptor beta chains from one sample sequenced in a study of cytomegalovirus exposure and HLA in healthy donors. The PCR ran on 60 Vbeta and 13 Jbeta primers. TCRdb's table, derived via immunoSEQ multiplex PCR, lists solely in-frame clones and lacks some. This table has 120,000 or so clones, approximately 75% appearing once. Sequenced material: PBMCs. The receptors stem from a man between 50 and 59 years old in good health and CMV-seropositive.

This clone has a handful of counts. The V and J genes are TRBV4-2 and TRBJ1-4, with no clear D. Germline V CDR1 and CDR2: LGHNA, YNFKEQ. Trimming took off 5 bases at V and 7 bases at J, with 14 bases between the two ends. The CDR3 totals 14 residues. This CDR3 is CASSSIGEVEKLFF. Written as DNA, the CDR3 is TGTGCCAGCAGCTCTATCGGGGAAGTTGAAAAACTGTTTTTT.

The rearrangement uses TRBV4-2 and TRBJ2-2; possible D gene TRBD2, 5 bases. V lost 6 bases, J lost 7 bases, and 9 bases lay in between. There are 12 residues in the CDR3. CDR1 is LGHNA, CDR2 YNFKEQ, per germline. This CDR3 is CASRMEVGELFF. The CDR3 DNA reads TGTGCCAGCAGAATGGAGGTCGGGGAGCTGTTTTTT.

In this sample, this clone turned up many times. The chain has TRBV6-1 and TRBJ2-7, with 9 bases fitting TRBD1. The CDR3 runs to 14 residues. Germline CDR1 and CDR2: MNHNS and SASEGT. Trimming cost V 6 bases and J 3 bases; bases outside gene matches: 6. The CDR3 is CASRHGQGYYEQYF. The CDR3 coding sequence is TGTGCCAGCAGACACGGACAGGGGTACTACGAGCAGTACTTC.

The chain employs TRBV5-1 and TRBJ1-2; D ambiguous. The CDR3 spans 15 residues. Germline CDR1 is SGHRS and CDR2 is YFSETQ. Deletions cut 4 bases from V and 0 bases from J, with 13 bases between. Here the CDR3 DNA reads TGCGCCAGCAGCGGCCGGGGAGGTCCTAACTATGGCTACACCTTC. Protein product: CASSGRGGPNYGYTF.

V is TRBV29-1 and J is TRBJ2-5, with 10 bases that match TRBD2. The DNA end is more similar to TRBJ2-7, so the J call may be wrong. This CDR3 region has 13 residues. Germline assignment: CDR1 SQVTM and CDR2 ANQGSEA. The CDR3 is CSALTSGVYEQYF. The DNA of the CDR3 is TGCAGCGCATTAACTAGCGGGGTCTACGAGCAGTACTTC.

A single count supports this clone. This sequence joins TRBV6-5 and TRBJ1-2; unclear D gene. This CDR3 is built from 12 residues. Germline V gives CDR1 MNHEY, CDR2 SVGAGI. V lost 8 bases to trimming and J lost 7 bases, with 14 bases between them. The CDR3 is CASARVGLGYTF. The DNA for the CDR3 is TGTGCCAGCGCCCGAGTTGGTCTTGGCTACACCTTC.

This chain connects TRBV4-1 to TRBJ1-5; perhaps TRBD1 as D (5 bases). CDR1 and CDR2 (germline): MGHRA, YSYEKL. This CDR3 region has 15 residues. V was clipped by 1 base and J by 3 bases, with 10 bases between them. The DNA for the CDR3 is TGCGCCAGCAGCCAAGGGGGCAGCCACAATCAGCCCCAGCATTTT. Protein product: CASSQGGSHNQPQHF.

This clone showed up just a few times. The chain recombines TRBV15 with TRBJ1-4; D ambiguous. Trimming stripped 0 bases from V and 0 bases from J, with 8 bases between. CDR3 length: 16 amino acids. The germline V gene has CDR1 LNHNV and CDR2 YYDKDF (reference sequence). CDR3 coding DNA: TGTGCCACCAGCAGAGATGGCGGGGCAACTAATGAAAAACTGTTTTTT. Its protein product is CATSRDGGATNEKLFF.

This chain uses TRBV18 with TRBJ1-6, with a weak D call TRBD1 (6 bases). From germline, CDR1 is KGHSH and CDR2 LQKENI. V was trimmed by 3 bases and J by 5 bases, leaving 20 bases between them. The CDR3 loop spans 18 amino acids. CDR3 nucleotides: TGTGCCAGCTCACCTTTCGGTCCTGGTGGACAGAATAATTCACCCCTCCACTTT. Its protein product is CASSPFGPGGQNNSPLHF. Variable domain in full (rest from reference TRBV18 and TRBJ1-6): NAGVMQNPRHLVRRRGQEARLRCSPMKGHSHVYWYRQLPEEGLKFMVYLQKENIIDESGMPKERFSAEFPKEGPSILRIQQVVRGDSAAYFCASSPFGPGGQNNSPLHFGNGTRLTVT.

The chain has TRBV19 and TRBJ1-1, with D hard to call. Germline V gene sequence: CDR1 LNHDA, CDR2 SQIVND (reference sequence). V gave up 3 bases and J gave up 0 bases, with 8 bases separating them. This CDR3 region has 14 residues. The CDR3 nucleotides read TGTGCCAGTAGTATCCCCACATTGAACACTGAAGCTTTCTTT. This sequence encodes CASSIPTLNTEAFF.

The chain joins TRBV6-6 to TRBJ1-4; TRBD1 agrees at 7 bases. CDR3 length equals 15 residues. Per germline, CDR1 MNHNY and CDR2 SVGAGI (reference sequence). V lost 7 bases and J lost 7; bases outside the gene matches: 12. The CDR3 sequence: CASTLIGTAPEKLFF. CDR3 coding DNA: TGTGCCAGCACTCTCATCGGGACAGCACCTGAAAAACTGTTTTTT.

The CDR3, as DNA: TGTGCCATCAGTGAGTCAACAGGGGGGTCGGTAAATGAGCAGTTCTTC. The encoded protein is CAISESTGGSVNEQFF. This chain uses TRBV10-3 with TRBJ2-1; 8 bases fit TRBD1. The CDR3 consists of 16 residues. Germline V gives CDR1 ENHRY, CDR2 SYGVKD. The V segment lost 0 bases and the J segment 7 bases; nucleotides outside the gene matches: 8.

A note on this clone: At one boundary the junction diverges from the germline segment, which might be a read error. J is TRBJ2-1 and V is TRBV7-7; 10 bases map to TRBD2. The germline gives CDR1 SSHAT, CDR2 FNYEAQ (reference sequence). This CDR3 is built from 15 residues. CDR3 in amino acids: CASSSERGGLMEQFF. DNA of the CDR3: TGTGCTAGCAGCTCAGAGCGGGGGGGCTTAATGGAGCAGTTCTTC. Full variable domain (rest looked up from reference TRBV7-7 and TRBJ2-1): GAGVSQSPRYKVTKRGQDVTLRCDPISSHATLYWYQQALGQGPEFLTYFNYEAQPDKSGLPSDRFSAERPEGSISTLTIQRTEQRDSAMYRCASSSERGGLMEQFFGPGTRLTVL.